This entry lists 9 T cell receptor beta chains sequenced from one sample in a study of blood T cell repertoires in COVID-19 (dated by TCRdb to about 2020). The library came from the immunoSEQ multiplex PCR assay. TCRdb holds this immuneACCESS table with in-frame rearrangements only. Some clones are missing; in checked studies, unresolved V genes explain under half, and the rest has no known cause. For this sample the table gives roughly 330,000 clones, of which 88% were detected only once. Under 6% of the sample is taken by the ten largest. Material for sequencing was PBMCs or T cells enriched from blood (not recorded which). The receptor set was obtained from a man aged 30-40 years who had recovered from COVID-19.

The V gene is TRBV10-3, the J gene TRBJ1-5, with unresolved D. Trimming took 2 bases from V and 0 from J, leaving 8 bases between them. CDR1 is ENHRY and CDR2 is SYGVKD in the germline V gene. The CDR3 has 15 amino acids. The CDR3 DNA reads as TGTGCCATCAGTGAGACGGGTTATAGCAATCAGCCCCAGCATTTT. Encoded protein: CAISETGYSNQPQHF.

This chain links TRBV5-5 with TRBJ1-6; D gene uncertain. With 2 bases removed from V and 7 bases from J, the gap between germline ends came to 13 bases. The CDR3 runs 15 residues. From germline, CDR1 is SGHKS and CDR2 YYEKEE (reference sequence). The DNA for the CDR3 is TGTGCCAGCAGCTTCTCCGGAGTCCCAAATTCACCCCTCCACTTT. This codes for CASSFSGVPNSPLHF.

The V call is TRBV7-9, the J call TRBJ2-5; tentative D call: TRBD2 (6 bases). Per the germline V gene, CDR1 is SEHNR and CDR2 is FQNEAQ (reference sequence). CDR3 length: 14 residues. Trimming removed 5 bases at V and 5 bases at J, with 15 bases between. Here the CDR3 reads CASSVGTLGETQYF. The CDR3 coding sequence is TGTGCCAGCAGCGTAGGGACTCTGGGGGAGACCCAGTACTTC.

The V gene is TRBV28, the J gene TRBJ1-1; TRBD1 aligns across 8 bases. The trim removed 3 bases at V and 5 bases at J, leaving 11 bases unmatched. This CDR3 has 16 amino acids. Germline V gene sequence: CDR1 MDHEN, CDR2 SYDVKM. The CDR3: CASSFGDRWGGTEAFF. The CDR3 nucleotides read TGTGCCAGCAGTTTTGGGGACAGGTGGGGGGGAACTGAAGCTTTCTTT.

V and J are TRBV19 and TRBJ2-2; 10 bases fit TRBD1. The CDR3 contains 17 residues. Germline CDR1 reads LNHDA; CDR2 reads SQIVND (reference sequence). V was pared by 1 base and J by 5 bases, with 7 bases of the junction left unmatched. CDR3: CASSIGGTGASTGELFF. CDR3 in DNA: TGTGCCAGTAGTATAGGCGGGACAGGGGCCAGTACCGGGGAGCTGTTTTTT.

V usage is TRBV5-4 and J usage is TRBJ1-3; TRBD1 aligns across 8 bases. This CDR3 comprises 15 residues. The V gene end was trimmed by 2 bases and the J gene end by 0 bases; junction bases not matched to a gene: 1. Looked up from germline, CDR1 is SGHNT and CDR2 is YYREEE (reference sequence). CDR3 sequence reads: CASSFQGASGNTIYF. The CDR3 nucleotides are TGTGCCAGCAGCTTTCAGGGGGCCTCTGGAAACACCATATATTTT. Variable domain in full (rest from reference TRBV5-4 and TRBJ1-3): ETGVTQSPTHLIKTRGQQVTLRCSSQSGHNTVSWYQQALGQGPQFIFQYYREEENGRGNFPPRFSGLQFPNYSSELNVNALELDDSALYLCASSFQGASGNTIYFGEGSWLTVV.

The V call is TRBV14, the J call TRBJ1-2; no clear D. The CDR3 is 13 residues long. Trimming removed 1 base from V and 3 bases from J, with 6 bases in between. The V gene's germline CDR1 is SGHDN and CDR2 FVKESK. The DNA for the CDR3 is TGTGCCAGCAGCCAAGTGACTTACTATGGCTACACCTTC. The encoded protein is CASSQVTYYGYTF.

This clone was observed a few times. The chain has TRBV28 and TRBJ1-2; D perhaps matches TRBD1 (6 bases). Germline V lookup: CDR1 MDHEN, CDR2 SYDVKM. Trimming removed 6 bases from V and 7 bases from J, with 18 bases in between. This CDR3 region has 14 residues. The CDR3 coding sequence is TGTGCCAGCAGAACCCCCCGGGGGGCGCTTGGCTACACCTTC. This gives the protein CASRTPRGALGYTF.

Comments on this clone: Other DNA variants within this sample encode the same CDR3. The chain couples TRBV5-1 to TRBJ2-7; TRBD1 agrees at 8 bases. Germline CDR1 SGHRS, CDR2 YFSETQ. Trimming at V came to 3 bases and at J to 3 bases, leaving 2 bases not matched to a gene. The CDR3 covers 13 residues. CDR3 protein: CASSSGTGYEQYF. CDR3 in DNA: TGCGCCAGCAGCTCCGGGACAGGCTACGAGCAGTACTTC.